The rows below give T cell receptor beta chains drawn from one sample of a study of early T cells in non-severe SARS-CoV-2 infection. TCRdb reanalysed the 5' RACE reads using MiXCR and keeps one entry per CDR3 protein. The sample contains about 49,000 distinct CDR3 sequences, roughly 6% of which appear only once. This specimen was whole blood, taken at baseline. These receptors all stem from an adult who was a healthcare worker with PCR-confirmed SARS-CoV-2 infection or an uninfected control (not recorded which). CDR3s include the opening cysteine and the closing phenylalanine or tryptophan. A D gene is named only where the DNA matches it firmly. The size of a clone is reported for some rows only, either as once, few or many, or as a class for expanded clones.

DNA	CDR3	size	J	D	V
TGTGCCAGCAGTCCGAGGGGGTACTCCTATAATTCACCCCTCCACTTT	CASSPRGYSYNSPLHF	many	TRBJ1-6	-	TRBV12-3/TRBV12-4
TGCAGTGCTAGAGATTTGACTAGCGATGTGACCCAGTACTTC	CSARDLTSDVTQYF	medium-sized	TRBJ2-5	TRBD2	TRBV20-1
TGTGCCAGCAGCCCAGATAGGCTTGGCTACACCTTC	CASSPDRLGYTF	-	TRBJ1-2	-	TRBV7-2
TGTGCCAGCAGCTCCATTCGGACAGTCACAGATACGCAGTATTTT	CASSSIRTVTDTQYF	many	TRBJ2-3	-	TRBV7-8
TGTGCCAGTAGTACGGGACAGGGGGCTTCCCGGCCCCAGCATTTT	CASSTGQGASRPQHF	many	TRBJ1-5	TRBD1	TRBV19
TGTGCCAGCAGTTCGGTCGGCGGGGTCTACGAGCAGTACTTC	CASSSVGGVYEQYF	-	TRBJ2-7	-	TRBV28
TGTGCCAGCAGCTTTGCGCTACATGAGCAGTTCTTC	CASSFALHEQFF	many	TRBJ2-1	-	TRBV5-6
TGTGCCACCCTTGATTACAGGGGGCGATACAATGAGCAGTTCTTC	CATLDYRGRYNEQFF	many	TRBJ2-1	TRBD1	TRBV5-4
TGTGCCAGCAACTACGGGCAGAACACTGAAGCTTTCTTT	CASNYGQNTEAFF	many	TRBJ1-1	-	TRBV11-2
TGTGCCAGCAGTCAGACAGGGAGTCATCAGCCCCAGCATTTT	CASSQTGSHQPQHF	many	TRBJ1-5	TRBD1	TRBV12-3/TRBV12-4
TGTGCCAGCAGCTTCGGCCAGGGGGACGCTCAGCCCCAGCATTTT	CASSFGQGDAQPQHF	many	TRBJ1-5	TRBD1	TRBV5-5
TGTGCCAGCTCACCAGGATACACCTCCTACGAGCAGTACTTC	CASSPGYTSYEQYF	-	TRBJ2-7	-	TRBV18
TGTGCCAGCAGCTTTCAGGGCGATTCGGAAAAACTGTTTTTT	CASSFQGDSEKLFF	few	TRBJ1-4	-	TRBV7-9
TGTGCCAGCAGCCAAGCGGTGGGGCAAGAGACCCAGTACTTC	CASSQAVGQETQYF	few	TRBJ2-5	-	TRBV6-2/TRBV6-3
TGTGCCAGCAGCGCCGCTTGGGAGCAGTACTTC	CASSAAWEQYF	-	TRBJ2-7	-	TRBV7-2
TGTGCCATCATGACGACAGGGAGCTCTGGAAACACCATATATTTT	CAIMTTGSSGNTIYF	few	TRBJ1-3	TRBD1	TRBV10-3
TGTGCCAGCAGCTTAACAGGGGTTTCCACAGATACGCAGTATTTT	CASSLTGVSTDTQYF	many	TRBJ2-3	TRBD1	TRBV11-3
TGTGCCAGCGGCTTTTCCAACAGGGTGCCCGGGGAGCTGTTTTTT	CASGFSNRVPGELFF	many	TRBJ2-2	-	TRBV12-3/TRBV12-4
TGCAGTGCCCCAACTAGCGGGGGGTCAGAGACCCAGTACTTC	CSAPTSGGSETQYF	many	TRBJ2-5	TRBD2	TRBV20-1
TGCAGTGCCACAGGGATCACCTCAGAATACAATGAGCAGTTCTTC	CSATGITSEYNEQFF	-	TRBJ2-1	-	TRBV20-1
TGCAGTGCTAGAGACGGGGGGGCGCTCTCCTACGAGCAGTACTTC	CSARDGGALSYEQYF	many	TRBJ2-7	TRBD2	TRBV20-1
TGTGCCAGCAGCTTGGTGGGAGCGGGGAGCGCAGATACGCAGTATTTT	CASSLVGAGSADTQYF	few	TRBJ2-3	TRBD2	TRBV5-5
TGTGCCAGCAGGGACAGGGGGGAGACCCAGTACTTC	CASRDRGETQYF	few	TRBJ2-5	TRBD1	TRBV7-8
TGTGCCAGCAGTGATACAGTGAACACTGAAGCTTTCTTT	CASSDTVNTEAFF	-	TRBJ1-1	-	TRBV6-2/TRBV6-3
TGTGCCAGCAGCCGAGCCCCGGGGAGGGGGTTTAGCAATCAGCCCCAGCATTTT	CASSRAPGRGFSNQPQHF	many	TRBJ1-5	-	TRBV6-5
TGTGCCAGCAGCCCGAGGACCACCCAGTACTTC	CASSPRTTQYF	many	TRBJ2-5	-	TRBV7-2
TGCAGCGTGGGGTGGAGGGAAAATGAAAAACTGTTTTTT	CSVGWRENEKLFF	medium-sized	TRBJ1-4	-	TRBV29-1
TGTGCCAGCAGCTTATCGGGGACAGGCTCTGGGGCCAACGTCCTGACTTTC	CASSLSGTGSGANVLTF	many	TRBJ2-6	TRBD1	TRBV11-3
TGTGCCAGCAGTTACGGGGGAAACTACGTCCAAGAGACCCAGTACTTC	CASSYGGNYVQETQYF	few	TRBJ2-5	-	TRBV6-5
TGCGCCAGCAGCTCGGGACAGGGTGGGACTGAAGCTTTCTTT	CASSSGQGGTEAFF	many	TRBJ1-1	TRBD1	TRBV5-1
TGTGCCAGCAGCTCCAGACAGGGTAGCTATGGCTACACCTTC	CASSSRQGSYGYTF	many	TRBJ1-2	TRBD1	TRBV7-2
TGTGCCAGCAGAATCTCGGGACTCCCAGGCGAGCAGTACTTC	CASRISGLPGEQYF	-	TRBJ2-7	-	TRBV3-1
TGTGCCAGCAGCTTGGGCGGTTCCTCCTACGAGCAGTACTTC	CASSLGGSSYEQYF	many	TRBJ2-7	-	TRBV5-4
TGTGCCAGCAGCCTCAATTCGAACACCGGGGAGCTGTTTTTT	CASSLNSNTGELFF	many	TRBJ2-2	-	TRBV11-2
TGTGCCAGCAGCGAAGGGGAGAATGAGCAGTTCTTC	CASSEGENEQFF	-	TRBJ2-1	-	TRBV12-3/TRBV12-4
TGTGCCAGCTCATCGAGGCGGGGGGGTCTTTCCTACGAGCAGTACTTC	CASSSRRGGLSYEQYF	many	TRBJ2-7	TRBD2	TRBV27
TGTGCCAGCAGTTTATGGTCCAGCGGGGGGTCCCAAGAGACCCAGTACTTC	CASSLWSSGGSQETQYF	few	TRBJ2-5	TRBD2	TRBV27